This T cell receptor beta chain was identified during a study of technical replicates of blood from a few donors. Assay: immunoSEQ multiplex PCR; the TCRdb copy retains only in-frame clones and omits some. The sample lists tens of thousands of clones, roughly nine tenths occurring once. This receptor was taken from a human donor in good health. Sample: T cells isolated from PBMCs.

CDR3 DNA sequence: TGTGCCAGCAGCGTAACAGGGAGTTCTAGCACTGAAGCTTTCTTT. Its translation is CASSVTGSSSTEAFF. The gene calls are TRBV7-2 and TRBJ1-1; D possibly corresponds to TRBD1 (6 bases). The CDR3 consists of 15 residues. From germline, CDR1 is SGHTA and CDR2 FQGNSA. The V gene lost 5 bases and the J gene lost 4 bases, with 17 bases spanning the gap.